A single sample is the source of the 32 T cell receptor beta chains below, sequenced in a study of shared clonotypes between healthy human individuals (dated by TCRdb to the early 2020s). For the CD8 naive samples, CD45RO-negative cells were positively selected for CCR7, yielding a CD45RA+CCR7+ population from which TemRA cells were excluded. Library generation was performed with the immunoSEQ multiplex PCR assay. TCRdb mirrors the immuneACCESS table, restricted to in-frame sequences. Some clones are absent from its copies; in checked studies, under half trace to an unresolved V gene, and the reason for the others is unknown. The sample includes over 2,000,000 clones, with roughly 93% observed a single time. The top ten clones comprise roughly 1.7% of the sample. Sequencing was carried out using naive CD8+ T cells from PBMCs. Interpreted using the paper, the cell subset or site label stands for: CD45RA+CCR7+. These receptors all stem from a man aged 18 to 29 in good health. Some clones in this sample may be carry-over from other donors' samples.

This rearrangement joins TRBV2 to TRBJ2-1, with 14 bases identical to TRBD2. The germline V gene encodes CDR1 SNHLY and CDR2 FYNNEI. Trimming took 3 bases from V and 7 from J; bases not matched to a gene: 5. The CDR3 loop spans 16 amino acids. CDR3 sequence: CASSDLGLAGENEQFF. Written as DNA, the CDR3 is TGTGCCAGCAGTGATTTGGGACTAGCGGGAGAGAATGAGCAGTTCTTC.

The V gene is TRBV6-1, the J gene TRBJ2-7; 8 bases are shared with TRBD2. V was pared by 1 base and J by 2 bases, with 4 bases of the junction left unmatched. The CDR3 length is 15 residues. CDR1 MNHNS and CDR2 SASEGT come from the germline V gene. CDR3 protein: CASSEVGSGAYEQYF. DNA of the CDR3: TGTGCCAGCAGTGAAGTGGGTAGCGGGGCCTACGAGCAGTACTTC.

This chain uses TRBV9 with TRBJ2-7, with D maybe TRBD2 (6 bases). The V end lost 2 bases, the J end lost 6 bases, and 18 bases lay between the germline ends. The CDR3 loop spans 15 amino acids. Germline CDR1 and CDR2: SGDLS and YYNGEE. In nucleotides, the CDR3 is TGTGCCAGCAGCGTTACCGGGACTCTTATTAGCGAGCAGTACTTC. Its protein is CASSVTGTLISEQYF.

The chain is built from TRBV25-1 and TRBJ1-1; TRBD1 might be the D (6 bases). Trimming cost V 7 bases and J 4 bases, with 16 bases left between them. The CDR3 extends over 14 amino acids. Germline values: CDR1 MGHDK, CDR2 SYGVNS. CDR3: CASTPPGAGTEAFF. The CDR3 nucleotides are TGTGCCAGCACCCCTCCGGGGGCAGGCACTGAAGCTTTCTTT.

This chain joins TRBV7-8 and TRBJ1-2; 9 bases are a match to TRBD1. J gave up 4 bases and V 5 bases, and 8 bases lay outside the gene matches. The germline CDR1 and CDR2 sequences are SGHVS and FQNEAQ. The CDR3 runs 15 residues. The CDR3 loop is CASSAGQGHFYGYTF. In DNA form, the CDR3 reads TGTGCCAGCAGCGCAGGACAGGGGCATTTCTATGGCTACACCTTC.

The CDR3 DNA reads as TGTGCCAGCAGTTTCCAGACAGGGTGGGCCTACGAGCAGTACTTC. This encodes CASSFQTGWAYEQYF. The V and J genes are TRBV27 and TRBJ2-7, with 7 bases fitting TRBD1. The CDR3 totals 15 residues. Per the germline V gene, CDR1 is MNHEY and CDR2 is SMNVEV (reference sequence). Trimming at V came to 3 bases and at J to 2 bases, leaving 7 bases not matched to a gene.

The chain employs TRBV7-3 and TRBJ2-1; a possible D gene is TRBD1 (6 bases). From germline, CDR1 is SGHTA and CDR2 FQGTGA. V lost 0 bases and J 2 bases, leaving 11 bases between the germline ends. The CDR3 totals 16 residues. The CDR3 region is CASSLTPGDTYNEQFF. CDR3 DNA: TGTGCCAGCAGCTTAACGCCAGGGGACACCTACAATGAGCAGTTCTTC.

This rearrangement joins TRBV27 to TRBJ2-7, with D unresolved. The CDR3 runs 13 residues. Germline V gives CDR1 MNHEY, CDR2 SMNVEV (reference sequence). The V and J ends lost 0 bases and 6 bases respectively, with 9 bases between them. DNA of the CDR3: TGTGCCAGCAGTTTATCGAAGTGGGGCGAGCAGTACTTC. Translation gives CASSLSKWGEQYF.

In nucleotides, the CDR3 is TGCGCCAGCAGTGAAGGAGCAGGGGTATCCTACGAGCAGTACTTC. Protein sequence: CASSEGAGVSYEQYF. The chain employs TRBV10-1 and TRBJ2-7, with a tentative D call TRBD1 (6 bases). V dropped 3 bases and J dropped 1 base, with 13 bases sitting between them. Germline CDR1 is WNHNN and CDR2 is SYGVQD (reference sequence). This CDR3 spans 15 amino acids.

The V call is TRBV2, the J call TRBJ2-5; 9 bases agree with TRBD2. Per germline, CDR1 SNHLY and CDR2 FYNNEI. The CDR3 runs to 16 residues. V dropped 6 bases and J dropped 5; count of bases not matched to a gene: 13. The CDR3 nucleotides read TGTGCCAGCAGCCCGACTAGCGGAAGATTCACGGAGACCCAGTACTTC. As protein: CASSPTSGRFTETQYF.

The chain is built from TRBV6-6 and TRBJ2-1; 9 bases match TRBD2. After removal of 0 bases from V and 12 bases from J, the junction contained 12 bases not matched to a gene. This CDR3 comprises 16 residues. CDR1 is MNHNY, CDR2 SVGAGI, per germline (reference sequence). The CDR3 protein is CASSYSKPSGVVGQFF. CDR3 bases: TGTGCCAGCAGTTACTCGAAGCCTAGCGGGGTGGTGGGGCAGTTCTTC.

On this clone itself: The sample has other DNA sequences that encode this CDR3 too. The V and J genes are TRBV5-6 and TRBJ2-7; no reliable D call. CDR1 is SGHDT and CDR2 is YYEEEE in the germline V gene. With 0 bases removed from V and 1 base from J, the gap between germline ends came to 5 bases. There are 13 residues in the CDR3. DNA for the CDR3: TGTGCCAGCAGCTTGGAAGGTTCCTACGAGCAGTACTTC. Encoded protein: CASSLEGSYEQYF.

V usage is TRBV7-6 and J usage is TRBJ2-1, with D possibly matching TRBD1 (6 bases). The V end was cut by 4 bases, the J end by 5 bases, with 9 bases between. This CDR3 has 13 residues. From germline, CDR1 is SGHVS and CDR2 FNYEAQ. The CDR3 sequence: CASSSDRNNEQFF. CDR3 nucleotide sequence: TGTGCCAGCAGCTCGGACAGAAACAATGAGCAGTTCTTC.

The rearrangement joins TRBV11-2 to TRBJ2-7, with D possibly TRBD1 on 5 matching bases. The ends were cut back, 0 bases at V and 4 bases at J, with 13 bases in the middle. The CDR3 is 15 amino acids. Germline-derived CDR1 and CDR2 are SGHAT and FQNNGV. The CDR3 is CASSLDQDTGYEQYF. CDR3 in DNA: TGTGCCAGCAGCTTAGACCAGGACACCGGATACGAGCAGTACTTC.

The rearrangement joins TRBV4-2 to TRBJ1-2, with 8 bases fitting TRBD1. The CDR3 is 17 residues long. Germline trimming cut 2 bases from V and 7 bases from J; bases unmatched to any gene: 15. The germline gives CDR1 LGHNA, CDR2 YNFKEQ. The CDR3 region has the DNA TGTGCCAGCAGCCAAAGTACATGGCACAGCGGACAGGGTGGCTACACCTTC. This gives the protein CASSQSTWHSGQGGYTF.

The V call is TRBV9, the J call TRBJ2-2; 12 nucleotides agree with TRBD2. V lost 4 bases, J lost 6 bases, and 10 bases stayed unmatched. Germline values: CDR1 SGDLS, CDR2 YYNGEE. This CDR3 spans 17 amino acids. The CDR3 coding sequence is TGTGCCAGCAGCAAAACTAGCGGGAGGATGGGTCCCGGGGAGCTGTTTTTT. It specifies CASSKTSGRMGPGELFF.

This chain connects TRBV7-9 to TRBJ1-2; 8 positions match TRBD1. CDR1 and CDR2 from the germline V gene are SEHNR and FQNEAQ (reference sequence). V shed 3 bases, J shed 2 bases, and the junction held 5 bases outside the gene matches. The CDR3 consists of 15 residues. This CDR3 reads CASSFAQGANYGYTF. The CDR3 DNA follows: TGTGCCAGCAGCTTCGCTCAGGGGGCCAACTATGGCTACACCTTC.

The chain uses TRBV29-1 and TRBJ2-2; D is uncertain. Germline CDR1 SQVTM, CDR2 ANQGSEA. The CDR3 consists of 12 residues. Trimming took off 1 base at V and 3 bases at J, with 3 bases between the two ends. In DNA form, the CDR3 reads TGCAGCGTTGAAGTGGACACCGGGGAGCTGTTTTTT. This sequence encodes CSVEVDTGELFF.

This clone was counted a single time. The chain carries TRBV29-1 and TRBJ2-2; tentative D call: TRBD1 (6 bases). Trimming stripped 1 base from V and 3 bases from J, with 15 bases between. The CDR3 runs 16 residues. The germline gives CDR1 SQVTM, CDR2 ANQGSEA. This CDR3 reads CSVEGGLGTHTGELFF. The CDR3 DNA reads as TGCAGCGTTGAAGGGGGGCTGGGAACCCACACCGGGGAGCTGTTTTTT.

A single count supports this clone. The genes are TRBV27 and TRBJ2-3; D unclear. CDR3 size: 11 residues. V lost 7 bases and J lost 3, with 5 bases in between. Germline CDR1 is MNHEY and CDR2 is SMNVEV (reference sequence). The CDR3 DNA follows: TGTGCCAGCAAACTAACAGATACGCAGTATTTT. Translation: CASKLTDTQYF.

V usage is TRBV7-9 and J usage is TRBJ2-7; perhaps TRBD1 as D (5 bases). The CDR3 consists of 15 residues. The V and J ends lost 2 bases and 5 bases respectively, with 16 bases between them. Looked up from germline, CDR1 is SEHNR and CDR2 is FQNEAQ (reference sequence). CDR3 amino acids: CASSLILGPPHEQYF. In DNA form, the CDR3 reads TGTGCCAGCAGCTTAATATTGGGGCCCCCCCACGAGCAGTACTTC.

The chain employs TRBV11-2 and TRBJ1-1; 8 nucleotides line up with TRBD1. CDR1 is SGHAT and CDR2 is FQNNGV in the germline V gene. The CDR3 length is 13 residues. Trimming cost V 3 bases and J 11 bases; bases outside gene matches: 8. CDR3 DNA sequence: TGTGCCAGCAGCTTGTGGGGGGACAGGCGGGCTTTCTTT. Translation gives CASSLWGDRRAFF.

The chain is built from TRBV18 and TRBJ2-2; 11 bases fit TRBD1. CDR3 length equals 18 residues. Germline values: CDR1 KGHSH, CDR2 LQKENI. V shed 0 bases and J 6 bases; nucleotides not matched to a gene: 9. The CDR3 reads CASSPPDGQGAGAGELFF. As DNA, the CDR3 is TGTGCCAGCTCACCACCGGACGGACAGGGGGCAGGAGCCGGGGAGCTGTTTTTT.

V is TRBV29-1 and J is TRBJ2-1; 11 nucleotides align to TRBD2. V dropped 5 bases and J dropped 7; count of bases not matched to a gene: 10. The germline V gene has CDR1 SQVTM and CDR2 ANQGSEA. The CDR3 extends over 15 amino acids. The DNA for the CDR3 is TGCAGCGTTAGGGTAGCGGGAGGGCCGGGAAATGAGCAGTTCTTC. Residues: CSVRVAGGPGNEQFF.

This chain joins TRBV30 and TRBJ2-1, with TRBD2 matching over 9 bases. The CDR3 has 17 residues. Germline CDR1 GTSNPN, CDR2 SVGIG (reference sequence). The ends lost 0 bases at V and 7 bases at J; junction bases unmatched: 13. The CDR3 loop reads CAWSVPQMGGRVNEQFF. CDR3 in DNA: TGTGCCTGGAGTGTACCCCAAATGGGCGGGAGGGTTAATGAGCAGTTCTTC. Full variable domain (outside the CDR3, taken from reference TRBV30 and TRBJ2-1): SQTIHQWPATLVQPVGSPLSLECTVEGTSNPNLYWYRQAAGRGLQLLFYSVGIGQISSEVPQNLSASRPQDRQFILSSKKLLLSDSGFYLCAWSVPQMGGRVNEQFFGPGTRLTVL.

The chain is built from TRBV11-3 and TRBJ2-1; TRBD2 agrees at 11 bases. The CDR3 is 15 amino acids. Trimming took 1 base from V and 4 from J; bases not matched to a gene: 0. Germline CDR1 SGHNT, CDR2 YENEEA. CDR3 protein: CASSLVAGGYNEQFF. The CDR3 DNA follows: TGTGCCAGCAGCTTAGTAGCGGGAGGGTACAATGAGCAGTTCTTC.

V is TRBV5-4 and J is TRBJ2-5, with 8 bases aligning to TRBD2. CDR3 length equals 16 residues. V lost 3 bases and J lost 5; bases outside the gene matches: 12. Germline lookup yields CDR1 SGHNT and CDR2 YYREEE (reference sequence). The CDR3 DNA reads as TGTGCCAGCAGCTCAGTTGATCGGGAGGGATGGGAGACCCAGTACTTC. Its translation is CASSSVDREGWETQYF.

A word on this clone: Other DNA variants within this sample encode the same CDR3. The V call is TRBV11-2, the J call TRBJ2-7; 8 bases match TRBD2. Germline V gene sequence: CDR1 SGHAT, CDR2 FQNNGV. CDR3 length: 14 residues. The V gene end was trimmed by 4 bases and the J gene end by 3 bases; junction bases not matched to a gene: 5. The chain's CDR3 is CASSYTGGSYEQYF. Here the CDR3 DNA reads TGTGCCAGCAGCTACACGGGAGGGAGCTACGAGCAGTACTTC.

V is TRBV6-4 and J is TRBJ2-7; TRBD1 matches at 8 bases. Germline CDR1 and CDR2: MRHNA and SNTAGT. This CDR3 comprises 13 residues. V lost 6 bases and J lost 3; bases outside the gene matches: 4. The CDR3 nucleotides read TGTGCCAGCAGAGGCAGGGGGCTCTACGAGCAGTACTTC. Protein: CASRGRGLYEQYF.

This sequence joins TRBV13 and TRBJ2-1; the D gene is possibly TRBD1 (5 bases). V lost 1 base and J 0 bases, leaving 19 bases between the germline ends. The CDR3 totals 19 residues. From germline, CDR1 is PRHDT and CDR2 FYEKMQ (reference sequence). CDR3 sequence: CASSLEAGPHRSSYNEQFF. DNA of the CDR3: TGTGCCAGCAGCTTAGAGGCCGGGCCCCACAGGAGCTCCTACAATGAGCAGTTCTTC. Full variable domain (outside the CDR3, taken from reference TRBV13 and TRBJ2-1): AAGVIQSPRHLIKEKRETATLKCYPIPRHDTVYWYQQGPGQDPQFLISFYEKMQSDKGSIPDRFSAQQFSDYHSELNMSSLELGDSALYFCASSLEAGPHRSSYNEQFFGPGTRLTVL.

The chain has TRBV5-1 and TRBJ2-7; D is ambiguous. V lost 0 bases and J 2 bases, leaving 9 bases between the germline ends. Germline loops: CDR1 SGHRS, CDR2 YFSETQ. CDR3 length: 14 amino acids. CDR3 sequence: CASSLGTLPYEQYF. CDR3 DNA: TGCGCCAGCAGCTTGGGGACCCTCCCCTACGAGCAGTACTTC. Supplemented by reference TRBV5-1 and TRBJ2-7, the full variable domain reads KAGVTQTPRYLIKTRGQQVTLSCSPISGHRSVSWYQQTPGQGLQFLFEYFSETQRNKGNFPGRFSGRQFSNSRSEMNVSTLELGDSALYLCASSLGTLPYEQYFGPGTRLTVT.

Here the CDR3 reads CASSFDVSGGGYGYTF. The CDR3 DNA sequence: TGTGCCAGTAGTTTCGATGTCTCGGGGGGCGGCTATGGCTACACCTTC. V gene TRBV19 combines with J gene TRBJ1-2; tentatively, D is TRBD1 (6 bases). The germline gives CDR1 LNHDA, CDR2 SQIVND (reference sequence). V was pared by 5 bases and J by 4 bases, with 20 bases between. The CDR3 totals 16 residues.